The rows below give T cell receptor beta chains drawn from one sample of a study of T cells after yellow fever vaccination. TCRdb re-called the 5' RACE reads through MiXCR, storing one row per CDR3 protein. The table records 300,000 to 400,000 distinct CDR3 sequences, roughly 8.7% of them present only once. The sample was PBMCs, taken on the day of the first yellow fever vaccination. These receptors all come from a man aged 18 to 35 who received the YFV17D yellow fever vaccine. The CDR3 runs from the conserved cysteine through the conserved F or W. The D gene is left open where the match is weak. Part of the rows lack a size; the others show once, few, many or a class for expanded clones.

CDR3 DNA	CDR3 protein	V gene	J gene	D gene	clone size
TGCGCCAGCAGCTCTCAGACTTACCAAGAGACCCAGTACTTC	CASSSQTYQETQYF	TRBV5-1	TRBJ2-5	NA	NA
TGCAGTGCTAGAGATCGTTTGGAGCTGTTTTTT	CSARDRLELFF	TRBV20-1	TRBJ2-2	NA	few
TGCAGTGCTAGACCGTACACTGAAGCTTTCTTT	CSARPYTEAFF	TRBV20-1	TRBJ1-1	NA	few
TGCGCCAGCAGCCAAGATTTTTTTACATGGGACAGATATAGCAATCAGCCCCAGCATTTT	CASSQDFFTWDRYSNQPQHF	TRBV4-3	TRBJ1-5	TRBD1	few
TGCAGTGCAGCAGAGATATATGGCTACACCTTC	CSAAEIYGYTF	TRBV20-1	TRBJ1-2	NA	few
TGTGCCAGCAGTTTAAGGGGAATAGTTACCGGGGAGCTGTTTTTT	CASSLRGIVTGELFF	TRBV27	TRBJ2-2	NA	NA
TGCGCCAGCAGCCGAACTGGGGAGGGAGGAGAGACCCAGTACTTC	CASSRTGEGGETQYF	TRBV5-1	TRBJ2-5	TRBD2	NA
TGCGCCAGCAGCGTAGGACAGAAAGAAGCTTTCTTT	CASSVGQKEAFF	TRBV5-1	TRBJ1-1	NA	NA
TGTGCCACCAGCGGCACGGAATCTGGAAACACCATATATTTT	CATSGTESGNTIYF	TRBV24-1	TRBJ1-3	NA	NA
TGCAGTGCTAGTCAAACAGGGGTAGAGAATGAGCAGTTCTTC	CSASQTGVENEQFF	TRBV20-1	TRBJ2-1	TRBD1	NA
TGTGCCAGCAGTTTCCTCTTAGCGGTGGGGACAGAGACCCAGTACTTC	CASSFLLAVGTETQYF	TRBV28	TRBJ2-5	NA	NA
TGTGCCAGCAGCGGGGGGTTTTACACTGAAGCTTTCTTT	CASSGGFYTEAFF	TRBV7-8	TRBJ1-1	NA	NA
TGCAGCGGGGGGGAGTGGGCGTGGGATACGCAGTATTTT	CSGGEWAWDTQYF	TRBV20-1	TRBJ2-3	TRBD2	NA
TGTGCCAGTGGGAGGGGGCTCGACTATGGCTACACCTTC	CASGRGLDYGYTF	TRBV10-3	TRBJ1-2	TRBD1	many
TGCGCCAGCAGTGTCCAGCGGGGGGGAATCGGGGAGCTGTTTTTT	CASSVQRGGIGELFF	TRBV10-1	TRBJ2-2	TRBD2	few
TGCAGCGTTGTTCTGGGTTACGAGCAGTACTTC	CSVVLGYEQYF	TRBV29-1	TRBJ2-7	NA	few
TGTGCCAGCAGTTTAAGAGGACAGGGTATTAACTATGGCTACACCTTC	CASSLRGQGINYGYTF	TRBV12-3/TRBV12-4	TRBJ1-2	TRBD1	NA
TGTGCCAGCAGTTACGGCCTAGCATCCGATACGCAGTATTTT	CASSYGLASDTQYF	TRBV6-2/TRBV6-3	TRBJ2-3	NA	NA
TGTGCCAGCGGTTCTTGGACAGGGGGGAACACTGAAGCTTTCTTT	CASGSWTGGNTEAFF	TRBV28	TRBJ1-1	TRBD1	few
TGTGCCAGCAACCCCCTAGGGGGGGAGAACACCGGGGAGCTGTTTTTT	CASNPLGGENTGELFF	TRBV5-6	TRBJ2-2	NA	few
TGTGCCAGCAGCTTGGCGGGGGTGGGTGAGCAGTACTTC	CASSLAGVGEQYF	TRBV7-2	TRBJ2-7	TRBD2	NA
TGCGCCAGCAGCTTACTAGCGGGGGCCTACAAGAGCTCCTACAATGAGCAGTTCTTC	CASSLLAGAYKSSYNEQFF	TRBV5-1	TRBJ2-1	TRBD2	few
TGCGCCAGCAGCCTGAACGCGGGGTACCAGGGGACTGAAGCTTTCTTT	CASSLNAGYQGTEAFF	TRBV5-1	TRBJ1-1	NA	many
TGTGCCAGCAGCCCTAGAGTGGGGGCAGATACGCAGTATTTT	CASSPRVGADTQYF	TRBV12-3/TRBV12-4	TRBJ2-3	NA	few
TGCGCCAGCAGCCCCGTCGAGAGGAGTGAGCAGTTCTTC	CASSPVERSEQFF	TRBV4-3	TRBJ2-1	NA	NA
TGTGCCAGCAGAGGGCTGGAGTACAATGAGCAGTTCTTC	CASRGLEYNEQFF	TRBV7-9	TRBJ2-1	NA	few
TGCGCCAGCAGCCAAGATTGGGCCAGACATTCCCACAGGGGACTGTTTTTT	CASSQDWARHSHRGLFF	TRBV4-3	TRBJ1-4	TRBD1	few
TGCGCCAGCAGCCAGGGACAGCCGATCGGGTATGGCTACACCTTC	CASSQGQPIGYGYTF	TRBV5-1	TRBJ1-2	TRBD1	NA
TGTGCCAGCAGTTCCCCAGCGGGAGATACGCAGTATTTT	CASSSPAGDTQYF	TRBV6-2/TRBV6-3	TRBJ2-3	NA	few
TGCAGTGCTAGAGAGGGACTAACTCAAGAGACCCAGTACTTC	CSAREGLTQETQYF	TRBV20-1	TRBJ2-5	TRBD2	many
TGCGCCAGCAGCTTAACGGGACAGGGGAACACCATATATTTT	CASSLTGQGNTIYF	TRBV5-1	TRBJ1-3	TRBD1	many
TGTGCCAGCACCCTGGACAGGGGTGAGCAGTTCTTC	CASTLDRGEQFF	TRBV6-1	TRBJ2-1	TRBD1	NA
TGTGCCAGCAGTTCAAGGGAGGTCGATACGCAGTATTTT	CASSSREVDTQYF	TRBV3-1	TRBJ2-3	NA	many
TGTGCCAGCAGTTTGTCGGTTGGCTACACCTTC	CASSLSVGYTF	TRBV12-3/TRBV12-4	TRBJ1-2	NA	NA
TGTGCCAGCAGCCTCGGGGGGGCTAACCGGGAAGAGACCCAGTACTTC	CASSLGGANREETQYF	TRBV6-1	TRBJ2-5	TRBD2	few
TGCGCCAGCAGCTTGGAATCCTCTGAAGCTTTCTTT	CASSLESSEAFF	TRBV5-1	TRBJ1-1	NA	once
TGTGCCAGCAGCTTACGGGGGATTGACATTCAGTACTTC	CASSLRGIDIQYF	TRBV7-2	TRBJ2-4	NA	NA
TGCGCCAGCAGCTTGGCTGGTGGCGCAGGGAGCAATGAGCAGTTCTTC	CASSLAGGAGSNEQFF	TRBV5-1	TRBJ2-1	NA	few
TGCAGTGCTAGAGACCCGGGACAGGGGAGTAGTAATGAGCAGTTCTTC	CSARDPGQGSSNEQFF	TRBV20-1	TRBJ2-1	TRBD1	few
TGCAGTGCTAGAGATATGGCAACTTATGGCTACACCTTC	CSARDMATYGYTF	TRBV20-1	TRBJ1-2	NA	few
TGCGCCAGCAGCCGAGGCCAGGGAGGGCCCATCGATGGCTACACCTTC	CASSRGQGGPIDGYTF	TRBV5-1	TRBJ1-2	NA	many
TGTGCCAGCAGCTTACAGGGCCACGAGCAGTACTTC	CASSLQGHEQYF	TRBV11-2	TRBJ2-7	NA	many
TGTGCCAGCAGTTGGGTGCAGGGCAATCAGCCCCAGCATTTT	CASSWVQGNQPQHF	TRBV12-3/TRBV12-4	TRBJ1-5	NA	few
TGCGCCAGCAGCTTGGGACTAGTAGCTCCCGGTGGGGGGAGCAATGAGCAGTTCTTC	CASSLGLVAPGGGSNEQFF	TRBV5-1	TRBJ2-1	NA	once
TGTGCCAGCAGCTTTAACCCACCCGGGACAGGGGACGACGAGCAGTACTTC	CASSFNPPGTGDDEQYF	TRBV7-6	TRBJ2-7	TRBD1	NA
TGCAGTGCAGGGACTAGCGGGGGCGATTACAATGAGCAGTTCTTC	CSAGTSGGDYNEQFF	TRBV20-1	TRBJ2-1	TRBD2	few
TGTGCCAGCAGCCGGGGCGGGCGCGCCTCAAACGGGGAGCTGTTTTTT	CASSRGGRASNGELFF	TRBV7-9	TRBJ2-2	NA	few
TGTGCCAGCAGTTTATTTTCAGGGGATGGCTACACCTTC	CASSLFSGDGYTF	TRBV12-3/TRBV12-4	TRBJ1-2	NA	NA
TGCGCCAGCAGTTCAGGGGGCCTGGTTACGCAGTATTTT	CASSSGGLVTQYF	TRBV5-1	TRBJ2-3	TRBD1	NA
TGTGCCAGCAGCTTAGGGGCTTGGGAGACCCAGTACTTC	CASSLGAWETQYF	TRBV11-2	TRBJ2-5	NA	many
TGTGCCAGCAGCCGGGCGGACTATGGCTACACCTTC	CASSRADYGYTF	TRBV5-5	TRBJ1-2	NA	NA
TGTGCCAGCAGTTACATCAACAGGGGGCTGAGTTACAATGAGCAGTTCTTC	CASSYINRGLSYNEQFF	TRBV6-5	TRBJ2-1	TRBD1	few
TGTGCCAGCAGCCTCAGGGTTCAGGAGCAGTTCTTC	CASSLRVQEQFF	TRBV5-5	TRBJ2-1	NA	NA
TGTGCCAGTATGCACAGGGTGAATGAAAAACTGTTTTTT	CASMHRVNEKLFF	TRBV19	TRBJ1-4	NA	NA
TGTGCCAGCAGGAACGGGGGGGCCACAGATACGCAGTATTTT	CASRNGGATDTQYF	TRBV6-2/TRBV6-3	TRBJ2-3	TRBD2	few
TGTGCCAGCAGCCTTTCTAGCGGGGGAAGGAGTGAGCAGTTCTTC	CASSLSSGGRSEQFF	TRBV9	TRBJ2-1	TRBD2	few
TGTGCCAGCAGCGTAGTTGCAGACTCGACCGGGGAGCTGTTTTTT	CASSVVADSTGELFF	TRBV9	TRBJ2-2	NA	few
TGCGCCAGCAGCGCGGGCTCGAGCTCCTACAATGAGCAGTTCTTC	CASSAGSSSYNEQFF	TRBV4-3	TRBJ2-1	NA	NA